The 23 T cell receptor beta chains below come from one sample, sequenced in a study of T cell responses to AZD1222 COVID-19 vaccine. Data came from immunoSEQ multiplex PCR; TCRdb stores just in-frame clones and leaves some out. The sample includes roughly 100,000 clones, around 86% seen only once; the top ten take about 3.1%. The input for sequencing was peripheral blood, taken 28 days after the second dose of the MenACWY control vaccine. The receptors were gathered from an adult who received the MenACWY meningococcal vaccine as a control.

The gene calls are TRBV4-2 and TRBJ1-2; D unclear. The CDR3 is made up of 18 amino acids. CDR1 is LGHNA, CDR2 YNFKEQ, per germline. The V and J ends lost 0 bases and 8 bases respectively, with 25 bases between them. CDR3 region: CASSQDLLGPGPQGGYTF. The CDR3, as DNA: TGTGCCAGCAGCCAAGATCTACTAGGCCCCGGGCCCCAAGGGGGCTACACCTTC.

CDR3 protein: CASSQSASPLHF. The CDR3 DNA follows: TGTGCCAGCAGCCAATCGGCATCACCCCTCCACTTT. This chain links TRBV3-1 (or the pseudogene TRBV3-2) with TRBJ1-6; no definite D call. The V end lost 2 bases, the J end lost 10 bases, and 6 bases lay between the germline ends. CDR1 and CDR2 (germline): LGHDT, YNNKEL (reference sequence). The CDR3 contains 12 residues.

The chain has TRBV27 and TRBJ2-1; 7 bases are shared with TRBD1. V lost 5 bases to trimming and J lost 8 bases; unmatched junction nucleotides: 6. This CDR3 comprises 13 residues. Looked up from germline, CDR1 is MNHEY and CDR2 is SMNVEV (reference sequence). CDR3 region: CASSHRGPDEQFF. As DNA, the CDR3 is TGTGCCAGCAGTCATAGGGGGCCGGATGAGCAGTTCTTC.

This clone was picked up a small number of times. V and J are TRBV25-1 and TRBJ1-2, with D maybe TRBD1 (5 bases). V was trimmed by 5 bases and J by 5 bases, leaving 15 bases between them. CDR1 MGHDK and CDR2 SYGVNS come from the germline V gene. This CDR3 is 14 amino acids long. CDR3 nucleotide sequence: TGTGCCAGCAGTCCCACCGGGGCGAAATATGGCTACACCTTC. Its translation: CASSPTGAKYGYTF.

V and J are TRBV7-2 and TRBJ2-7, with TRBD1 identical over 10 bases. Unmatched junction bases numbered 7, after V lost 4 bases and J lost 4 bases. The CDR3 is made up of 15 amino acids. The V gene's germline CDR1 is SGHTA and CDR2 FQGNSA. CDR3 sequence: CASSSTGGAQYEQYF. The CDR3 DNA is TGTGCCAGCAGCTCGACAGGGGGCGCCCAGTACGAGCAGTACTTC. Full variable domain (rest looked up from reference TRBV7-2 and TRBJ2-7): GAGVSQSPSNKVTEKGKDVELRCDPISGHTALYWYRQSLGQGLEFLIYFQGNSAPDKSGLPSDRFSAERTGGSVSTLTIQRTQQEDSAVYLCASSSTGGAQYEQYFGPGTRLTVT.

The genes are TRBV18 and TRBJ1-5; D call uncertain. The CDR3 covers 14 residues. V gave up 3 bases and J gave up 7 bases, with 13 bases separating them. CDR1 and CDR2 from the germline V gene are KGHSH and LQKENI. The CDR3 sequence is CASSPAGGGQPQHF. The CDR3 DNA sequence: TGTGCCAGCTCACCGGCAGGAGGAGGCCAGCCCCAGCATTTT.

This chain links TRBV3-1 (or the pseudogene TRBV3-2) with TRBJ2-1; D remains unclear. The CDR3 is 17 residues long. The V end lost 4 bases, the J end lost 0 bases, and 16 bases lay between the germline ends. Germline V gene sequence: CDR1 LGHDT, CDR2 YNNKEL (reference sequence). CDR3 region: CASSPGSAYSSYNEQFF. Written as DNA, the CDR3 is TGTGCCAGCAGCCCCGGATCAGCGTACAGCTCCTACAATGAGCAGTTCTTC.

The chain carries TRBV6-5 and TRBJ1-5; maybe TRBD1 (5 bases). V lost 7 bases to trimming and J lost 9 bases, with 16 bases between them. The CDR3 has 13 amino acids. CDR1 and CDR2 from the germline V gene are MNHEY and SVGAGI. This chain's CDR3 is CASTFSGTMPQHF. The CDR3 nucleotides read TGTGCCAGCACATTTTCCGGGACGATGCCCCAGCATTTT.

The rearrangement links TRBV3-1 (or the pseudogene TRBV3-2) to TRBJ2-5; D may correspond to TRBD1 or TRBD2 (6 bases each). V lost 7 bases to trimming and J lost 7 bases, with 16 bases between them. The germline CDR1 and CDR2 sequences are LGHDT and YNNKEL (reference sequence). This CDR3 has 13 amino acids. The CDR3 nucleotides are TGTGCCAGCAACCGGCAAGGGGGGTGGACCCAGTACTTC. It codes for CASNRQGGWTQYF.

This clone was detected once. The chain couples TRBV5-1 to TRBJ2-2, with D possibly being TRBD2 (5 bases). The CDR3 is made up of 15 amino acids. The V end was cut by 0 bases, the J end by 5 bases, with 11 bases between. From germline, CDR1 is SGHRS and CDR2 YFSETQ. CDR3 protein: CASSLELGGTGELFF. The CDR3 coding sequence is TGCGCCAGCAGCTTGGAACTGGGCGGGACCGGGGAGCTGTTTTTT. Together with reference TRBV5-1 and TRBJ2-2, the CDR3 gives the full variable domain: KAGVTQTPRYLIKTRGQQVTLSCSPISGHRSVSWYQQTPGQGLQFLFEYFSETQRNKGNFPGRFSGRQFSNSRSEMNVSTLELGDSALYLCASSLELGGTGELFFGEGSRLTVL.

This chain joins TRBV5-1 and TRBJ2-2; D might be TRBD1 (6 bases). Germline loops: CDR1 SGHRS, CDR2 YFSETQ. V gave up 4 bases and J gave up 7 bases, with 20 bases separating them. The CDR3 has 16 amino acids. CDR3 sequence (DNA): TGCGCCAGCAGCACACAGGGACCACCCCGGGGCGGGGAGCTGTTTTTT. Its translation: CASSTQGPPRGGELFF.

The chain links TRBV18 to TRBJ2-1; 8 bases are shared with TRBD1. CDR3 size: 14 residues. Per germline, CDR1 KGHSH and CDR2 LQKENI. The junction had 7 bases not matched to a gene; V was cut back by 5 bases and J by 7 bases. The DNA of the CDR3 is TGTGCCAGCTCAGCAGGGGGCGACGGAAATGAGCAGTTCTTC. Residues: CASSAGGDGNEQFF.

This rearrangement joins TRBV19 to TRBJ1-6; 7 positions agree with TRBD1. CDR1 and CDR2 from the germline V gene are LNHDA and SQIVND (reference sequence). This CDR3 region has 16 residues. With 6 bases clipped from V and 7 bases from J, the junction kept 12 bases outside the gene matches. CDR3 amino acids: CASSGTAPEGNSPLHF. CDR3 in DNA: TGTGCCAGTAGCGGGACAGCTCCTGAGGGGAATTCACCCCTCCACTTT.

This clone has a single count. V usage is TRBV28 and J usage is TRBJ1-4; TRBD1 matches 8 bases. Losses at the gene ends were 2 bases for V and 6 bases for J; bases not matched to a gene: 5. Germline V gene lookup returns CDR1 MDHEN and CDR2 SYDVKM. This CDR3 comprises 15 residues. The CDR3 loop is CASSLKGTGHEKLFF. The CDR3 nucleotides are TGTGCCAGCAGTTTAAAGGGGACAGGACATGAAAAACTGTTTTTT.

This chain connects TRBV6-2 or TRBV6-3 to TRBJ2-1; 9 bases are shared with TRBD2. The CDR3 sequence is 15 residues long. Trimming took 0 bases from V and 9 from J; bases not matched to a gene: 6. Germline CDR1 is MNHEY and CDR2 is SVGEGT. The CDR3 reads CASSYSGGGAFEQFF. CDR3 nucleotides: TGTGCCAGCAGTTACTCCGGCGGGGGGGCCTTTGAGCAGTTCTTC.

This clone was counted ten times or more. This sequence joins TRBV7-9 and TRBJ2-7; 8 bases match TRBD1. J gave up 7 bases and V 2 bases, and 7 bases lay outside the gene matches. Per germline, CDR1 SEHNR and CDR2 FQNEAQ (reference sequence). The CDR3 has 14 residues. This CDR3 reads CASSLSAGGREQYF. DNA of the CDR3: TGTGCCAGCAGCTTAAGCGCAGGGGGCAGAGAGCAGTACTTC.

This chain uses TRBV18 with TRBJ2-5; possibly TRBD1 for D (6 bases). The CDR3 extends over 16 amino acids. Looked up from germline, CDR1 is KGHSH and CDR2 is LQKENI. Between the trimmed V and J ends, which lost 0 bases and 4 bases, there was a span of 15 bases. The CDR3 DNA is TGTGCCAGCTCACCACCGACGAACAGGGCGGGAGAGACCCAGTACTTC. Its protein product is CASSPPTNRAGETQYF.

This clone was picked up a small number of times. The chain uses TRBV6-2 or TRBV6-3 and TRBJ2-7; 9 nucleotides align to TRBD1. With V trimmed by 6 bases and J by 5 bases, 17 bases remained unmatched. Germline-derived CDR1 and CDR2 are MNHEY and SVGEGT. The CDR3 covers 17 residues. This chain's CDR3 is CASSPAPSGTGHDEQYF. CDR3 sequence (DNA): TGTGCCAGCAGCCCCGCCCCCTCCGGGACAGGGCACGACGAGCAGTACTTC.

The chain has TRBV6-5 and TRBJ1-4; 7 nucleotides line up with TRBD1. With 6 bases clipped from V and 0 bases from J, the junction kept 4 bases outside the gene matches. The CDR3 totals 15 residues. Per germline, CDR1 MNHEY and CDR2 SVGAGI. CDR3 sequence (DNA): TGTGCCAGCAGCCAAACAGGGGCAACTAATGAAAAACTGTTTTTT. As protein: CASSQTGATNEKLFF.

CDR3 sequence (DNA): TGTGCCAGCAGCTTGGTAGCTCAAGAGACCCAGTACTTC. This translates into CASSLVAQETQYF. This rearrangement joins TRBV11-1 to TRBJ2-5; no clear D gene. Germline loops: CDR1 SGHAT, CDR2 FQDESV (reference sequence). This CDR3 spans 13 amino acids. V was shortened by 3 bases and J by 2 bases, with 7 bases between the two germline ends.

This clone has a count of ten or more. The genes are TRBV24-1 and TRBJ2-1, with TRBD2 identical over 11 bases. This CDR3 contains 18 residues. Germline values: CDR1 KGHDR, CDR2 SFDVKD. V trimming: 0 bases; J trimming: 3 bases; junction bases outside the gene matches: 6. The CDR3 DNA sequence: TGTGCCACCAGTGATTTGACGTTGACTAGCGGGAACTACAATGAGCAGTTCTTC. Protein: CATSDLTLTSGNYNEQFF.

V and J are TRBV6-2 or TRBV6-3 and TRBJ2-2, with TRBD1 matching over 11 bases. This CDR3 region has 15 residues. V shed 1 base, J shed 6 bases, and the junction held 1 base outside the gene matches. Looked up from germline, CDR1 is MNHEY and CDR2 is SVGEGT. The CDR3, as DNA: TGTGCCAGCAGTTACTTGGGACAGGGGGCCGGGGAGCTGTTTTTT. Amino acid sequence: CASSYLGQGAGELFF.

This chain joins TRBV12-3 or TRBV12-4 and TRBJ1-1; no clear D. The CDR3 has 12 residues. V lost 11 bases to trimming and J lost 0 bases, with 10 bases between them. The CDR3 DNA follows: TGTGCCCTCGTCCAGGTGAACACTGAAGCTTTCTTT. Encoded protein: CALVQVNTEAFF.